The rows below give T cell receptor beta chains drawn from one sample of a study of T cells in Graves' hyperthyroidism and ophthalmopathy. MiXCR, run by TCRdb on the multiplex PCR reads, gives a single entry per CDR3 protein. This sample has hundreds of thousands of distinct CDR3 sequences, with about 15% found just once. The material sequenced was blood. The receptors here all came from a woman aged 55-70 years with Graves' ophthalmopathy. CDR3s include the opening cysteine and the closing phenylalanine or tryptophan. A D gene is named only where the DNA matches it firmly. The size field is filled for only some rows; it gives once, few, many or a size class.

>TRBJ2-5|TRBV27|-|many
CASSVGSYQETQYF
TGTGCCAGCAGTGTGGGATCGTACCAAGAGACCCAGTACTTC
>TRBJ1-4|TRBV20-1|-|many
CSAREPSSGQDLLEKLFF
TGCAGTGCTAGAGAACCCTCCTCCGGGCAGGACCTACTGGAAAAACTGTTTTTT
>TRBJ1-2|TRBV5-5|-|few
CASSLERSHGYTF
TGTGCCAGCAGCTTGGAAAGGAGCCATGGCTACACCTTC
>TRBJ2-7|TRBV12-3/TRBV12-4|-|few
CASSPLTSATYEQYF
TGTGCCAGCAGTCCCCTGACTAGTGCAACCTACGAGCAGTACTTC
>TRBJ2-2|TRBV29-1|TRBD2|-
CSVRRTSANTGELFF
TGCAGCGTGAGACGGACTAGCGCGAACACCGGGGAGCTGTTTTTT
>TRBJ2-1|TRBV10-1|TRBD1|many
CASSLSGTGAYNEQFF
TGCGCCAGCAGTCTTTCCGGGACAGGAGCCTACAATGAGCAGTTCTTC
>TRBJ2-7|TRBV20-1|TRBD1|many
CSARDGQGAYEQYF
TGCAGTGCTAGAGATGGACAGGGGGCTTACGAGCAGTACTTC
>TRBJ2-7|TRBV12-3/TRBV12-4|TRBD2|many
CASSPYSGRHYEQYF
TGTGCCAGCAGTCCGTATAGCGGGAGACACTACGAGCAGTACTTC
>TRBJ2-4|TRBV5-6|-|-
CASSYTGAKNIQYF
TGTGCCAGCAGCTACACAGGGGCCAAAAACATTCAGTACTTC
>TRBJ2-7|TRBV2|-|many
CASSEQGGSYEQYF
TGTGCCAGCAGTGAACAGGGTGGGTCCTACGAGCAGTACTTC
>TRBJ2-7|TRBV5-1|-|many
CASSLEGVEQYF
TGCGCCAGCAGCTTGGAAGGGGTCGAGCAGTACTTC
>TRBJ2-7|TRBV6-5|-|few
CASSYTVPSSGPSYEQYF
TGTGCCAGCAGTTACACCGTGCCCAGTAGCGGTCCCTCCTACGAGCAGTACTTC
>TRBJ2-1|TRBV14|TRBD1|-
CASSQGTGVFNEQFF
TGTGCCAGCAGCCAAGGGACAGGGGTTTTCAATGAGCAGTTCTTC
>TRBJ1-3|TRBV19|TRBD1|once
CASSMGTGGRIGNTIYF
TGTGCCAGTAGTATGGGGACAGGGGGAAGAATCGGAAACACCATATATTTT
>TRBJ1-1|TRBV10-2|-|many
CASSDYRDTEAFF
TGCGCCAGCAGTGATTATCGGGACACTGAAGCTTTCTTT
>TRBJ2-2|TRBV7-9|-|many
CASSSLGGRGGELFF
TGTGCCAGCAGCTCCCTGGGAGGTCGAGGCGGGGAGCTGTTTTTT
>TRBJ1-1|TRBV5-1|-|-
CASSLEAGLAEAFF
TGCGCCAGCAGCTTGGAGGCAGGGTTGGCTGAAGCTTTCTTT
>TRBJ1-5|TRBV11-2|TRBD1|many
CASSPTGASNQPQHF
TGTGCCAGCAGCCCCACAGGGGCGAGCAATCAGCCCCAGCATTTT
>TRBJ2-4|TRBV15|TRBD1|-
CATSRDQGVGKNIQYF
TGTGCCACCAGCAGAGATCAGGGGGTGGGCAAAAACATTCAGTACTTC
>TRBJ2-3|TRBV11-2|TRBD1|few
CASSQMTGWGTDTQYF
TGTGCCAGCAGCCAAATGACAGGGTGGGGCACAGATACGCAGTATTTT
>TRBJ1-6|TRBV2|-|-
CASLTGYNSPLHF
TGTGCCAGCTTAACCGGGTATAATTCACCCCTCCACTTT
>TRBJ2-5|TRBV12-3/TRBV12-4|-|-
CASSFSGTQETQYF
TGTGCCAGCAGTTTTAGTGGGACCCAAGAGACCCAGTACTTC
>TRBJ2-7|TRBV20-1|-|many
CSARRYLAYEQYF
TGCAGTGCTCGACGGTACTTAGCCTACGAGCAGTACTTC
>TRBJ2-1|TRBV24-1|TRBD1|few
CATSDGGTGVYEQFF
TGTGCCACCAGTGATGGGGGGACAGGGGTTTATGAGCAGTTCTTC
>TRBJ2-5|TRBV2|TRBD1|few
CASQRRDRGYQEAQYF
TGTGCCAGCCAAAGACGGGACAGGGGGTACCAAGAGGCCCAGTACTTC
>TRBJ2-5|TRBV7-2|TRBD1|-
CASSLRGSTVQETQYF
TGTGCCAGCAGCCTCAGGGGGAGTACGGTCCAAGAGACCCAGTACTTC
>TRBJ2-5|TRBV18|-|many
CASSKGQAETQYF
TGTGCCAGCTCAAAGGGGCAGGCCGAGACCCAGTACTTC
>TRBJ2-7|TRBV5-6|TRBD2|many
CASSLDRTPAGVGEQYF
TGTGCCAGCAGCTTGGACAGGACCCCAGCGGGAGTAGGCGAGCAGTACTTC
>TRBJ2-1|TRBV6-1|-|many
CASSPGGTNYNEQFF
TGTGCCAGCAGCCCTGGCGGGACAAACTACAATGAGCAGTTCTTC
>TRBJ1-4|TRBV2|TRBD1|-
CAGYGQDSEKLFF
TGTGCCGGCTATGGACAGGATAGTGAAAAACTGTTTTTT
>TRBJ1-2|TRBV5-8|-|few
CASSPGRGDYGYTF
TGTGCCAGCAGCCCGGGCCGAGGCGACTATGGCTACACCTTC
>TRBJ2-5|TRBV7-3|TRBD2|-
CASSLTGLGGETQYF
TGTGCCAGCAGCTTAACGGGACTAGGTGGGGAGACCCAGTACTTC
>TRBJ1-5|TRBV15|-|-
CATSRDPGGQPQHF
TGTGCCACCAGCAGAGACCCCGGCGGGCAGCCCCAGCATTTT
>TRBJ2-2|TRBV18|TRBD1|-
CASSPAGGRWTGELFF
TGTGCCAGCTCACCGGCAGGGGGAAGGTGGACCGGGGAGCTGTTTTTT
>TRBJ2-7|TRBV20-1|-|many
CSARRSHAEQYF
TGCAGTGCTAGAAGATCTCACGCCGAGCAGTACTTC
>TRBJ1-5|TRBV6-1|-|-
CASSPSGISNQPQHF
TGTGCCAGCAGCCCATCGGGGATTAGCAATCAGCCCCAGCATTTT
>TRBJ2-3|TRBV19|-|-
CASSIGGLATDTQYF
TGTGCCAGTAGTATAGGGGGTTTGGCCACAGATACGCAGTATTTT
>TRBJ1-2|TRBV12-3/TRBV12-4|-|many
CASFKGSRVGYTF
TGTGCCAGCTTTAAGGGGTCTAGAGTTGGCTACACCTTC
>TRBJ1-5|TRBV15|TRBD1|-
CATSRKGAENQPQHF
TGTGCCACCAGCCGAAAGGGGGCTGAGAATCAGCCCCAGCATTTT
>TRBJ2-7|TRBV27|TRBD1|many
CASGTGSTYEQYF
TGTGCCAGCGGGACAGGGAGTACCTACGAGCAGTACTTC
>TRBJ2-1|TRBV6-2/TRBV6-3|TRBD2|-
CASSYRTSGTSYNEQFF
TGTGCCAGCAGTTACCGGACTAGCGGGACATCCTACAATGAGCAGTTCTTC
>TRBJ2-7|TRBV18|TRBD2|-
CASSPPGLAGVSYEQYF
TGTGCCAGCTCACCCCCGGGACTAGCGGGAGTTTCGTACGAGCAGTACTTC
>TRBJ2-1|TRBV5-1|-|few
CASSPGGTRSYNEQFF
TGCGCCAGCAGCCCAGGAGGGACTCGTTCCTACAATGAGCAGTTCTTC
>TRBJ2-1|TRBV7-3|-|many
CASSLDDRPEQFF
TGTGCCAGCAGCTTAGACGACCGCCCTGAGCAGTTCTTC
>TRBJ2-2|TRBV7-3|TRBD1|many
CASSSDRAGELFF
TGTGCCAGCAGCTCTGACAGGGCCGGGGAGCTGTTTTTT
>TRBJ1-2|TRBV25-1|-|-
CASSDTYTARSNYGYTF
TGTGCCAGCAGTGACACCTACACCGCGAGGAGTAACTATGGCTACACCTTC
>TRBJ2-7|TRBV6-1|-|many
CASSEARTREQYF
TGTGCCAGCAGTGAAGCGCGGACACGGGAGCAGTACTTC
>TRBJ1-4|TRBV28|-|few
CASSLRGTPRGEKLFF
TGTGCCAGCAGTTTAAGGGGGACCCCTCGGGGGGAAAAACTGTTTTTT
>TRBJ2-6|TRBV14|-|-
CASSHLRISSGANVLTF
TGTGCCAGCAGCCACTTACGGATATCCTCTGGGGCCAACGTCCTGACTTTC
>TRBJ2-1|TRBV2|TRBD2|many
CASSESPGAGYNEQFF
TGTGCCAGCAGTGAATCACCGGGAGCGGGGTACAATGAGCAGTTCTTC